This TCR beta chain was recorded in a study of vaccination and CD4 T cells after COVID-19. Study-wide background: SARS-CoV-2 PCR on nasal swabs had been positive for the convalescent patients; some ten were mild and one was severe. Comprising six males and four females, the convalescent participants counted two Hispanic individuals among them. Cultures serving as controls received a peptide pool (CEFX or HIV-1 Nef) or no peptide.

Sequencing of DNA taken from cultured CD4+ T cells relied on the Oncomine TCR Beta short-read assay. TCRdb analysed the PCR reads with MiXCR anew, one entry per CDR3 protein. The table has some 3,300 distinct CDR3 sequences, around 17% seen once. In regard to this clonotype: Its target is not known. A read error is possible here, since a much larger clone lies one base away.

The CDR3 has 17 residues. CDR1 and CDR2 (germline): MNHEY, SVGAGI. V was clipped by 2 bases and J by 4 bases, with 20 bases between them. Treatment here: approximately nine-day PBMC culture with coronavirus spike peptide pools or control peptides (ViraFEST assay). This clonotype was obtained from a human donor who had recovered from COVID-19. Sequencing was carried out using CD4+ T cells from blood, cultured in vitro. The chain combines TRBV6-5 with TRBJ1-2; D might be TRBD1 (5 bases). As DNA, the CDR3 is TGTGCCAGCAGTTACACCAAGCTGGACAATTGGGGCTATGGCTACACCTTC. Translation gives CASSYTKLDNWGYGYTF.